These 13 T cell receptor beta chains share one sample of origin, sequenced in a study of CD8 T cells in ankylosing spondylitis. Study-wide findings and caveats: What appeared characteristic of ankylosing spondylitis blood was a TCR beta motif of about eight highly homologous variants.

These receptors lack a known antigen. One entry per CDR3 protein, called by TCRdb with MiXCR from the 5' RACE reads. The table has 350,000 to 550,000 distinct CDR3 sequences, about 24% seen once. The sequencing sample was made of blood, either unsorted or a sorted T cell fraction (not recorded which). All receptors come from a male donor with ankylosing spondylitis.

This chain connects TRBV20-1 to TRBJ1-1, with D uncertain. This CDR3 has 14 residues. V was trimmed by 2 bases and J by 0 bases, leaving 10 bases between them. Germline assignment: CDR1 DFQATT and CDR2 SNEGSKA (reference sequence). The chain's CDR3 is CSARNDGLNTEAFF. The CDR3 DNA sequence: TGCAGTGCTAGAAACGACGGATTGAACACTGAAGCTTTCTTT.

The chain links TRBV5-1 to TRBJ2-2; no clear D gene. Germline V gene data show CDR1 as SGHRS and CDR2 as YFSETQ. V was shortened by 0 bases and J by 0 bases, with 6 bases between the two germline ends. There are 15 residues in the CDR3. The CDR3 DNA is TGCGCCAGCAGCTTGGACACGCCGAACACCGGGGAGCTGTTTTTT. Residues: CASSLDTPNTGELFF.

This clonotype was seen only a few times. The chain joins TRBV5-6 to TRBJ2-7, with unresolved D. The CDR3 spans 13 residues. V dropped 5 bases and J dropped 3 bases, with 12 bases sitting between them. CDR1 is SGHDT, CDR2 YYEEEE, per germline. The CDR3 is CASRPQKGYEQYF. CDR3 nucleotides: TGTGCCAGCAGACCTCAAAAGGGCTACGAGCAGTACTTC.

This chain uses TRBV20-1 with TRBJ2-3; D is perhaps TRBD2 (7 bases). Trimming removed 3 bases at V and 6 bases at J, with 16 bases between. Germline CDR1 reads DFQATT; CDR2 reads SNEGSKA (reference sequence). The CDR3 covers 14 residues. In DNA, the CDR3 is TGCAGTGCTAGGGAAGCGGGGAGGGGGGATACGCAGTATTTT. Protein product: CSAREAGRGDTQYF.

This clonotype was seen a few times. The rearrangement links TRBV10-3 to TRBJ1-4; D unclear. The germline V and J ends were trimmed by 10 bases and 3 bases, with 9 bases remaining between them. Germline V gene sequence: CDR1 ENHRY, CDR2 SYGVKD. This CDR3 region has 12 residues. CDR3 residues: CASTDANEKLFF. Written as DNA, the CDR3 is TGTGCCAGCACGGACGCTAATGAAAAACTGTTTTTT.

The chain is built from TRBV20-1 and TRBJ1-2, with a tentative D call TRBD1 (6 bases). The length of the CDR3 is 12 residues. In germline, CDR1 is DFQATT, CDR2 SNEGSKA (reference sequence). The CDR3 sequence: CSSPQGLRGYTF. Here the CDR3 DNA reads TGCAGCTCGCCACAGGGCCTTCGGGGCTACACCTTC.

This clonotype was seen ten or more times. V usage is TRBV5-6 and J usage is TRBJ2-7; the match to TRBD2 covers 10 bases. With 3 bases clipped from V and 3 bases from J, the junction kept 9 bases outside the gene matches. Germline lookup yields CDR1 SGHDT and CDR2 YYEEEE. This CDR3 region has 16 residues. The CDR3 spells CASSSQGASGSYEQYF. The CDR3 nucleotides are TGTGCCAGCAGCTCCCAGGGGGCTAGCGGGAGCTACGAGCAGTACTTC. Supplemented by reference TRBV5-6 and TRBJ2-7, the full variable domain reads DAGVTQSPTHLIKTRGQQVTLRCSPKSGHDTVSWYQQALGQGPQFIFQYYEEEERQRGNFPDRFSGHQFPNYSSELNVNALLLGDSALYLCASSSQGASGSYEQYFGPGTRLTVT.

Many counts were recorded for this clonotype. The chain joins TRBV5-1 to TRBJ1-5; no definite D call. V shed 0 bases and J shed 8 bases, with 12 bases lying between them. The CDR3 is 14 residues long. Germline CDR1 is SGHRS and CDR2 is YFSETQ. The CDR3: CASSLVMGSEPQHF. For the CDR3, the DNA is TGCGCCAGCAGCTTGGTGATGGGGTCGGAGCCCCAGCATTTT. Filled out from reference TRBV5-1 and TRBJ1-5, the complete variable domain reads KAGVTQTPRYLIKTRGQQVTLSCSPISGHRSVSWYQQTPGQGLQFLFEYFSETQRNKGNFPGRFSGRQFSNSRSEMNVSTLELGDSALYLCASSLVMGSEPQHFGDGTRLSIL.

The V gene is TRBV7-2, the J gene TRBJ1-2; 11 bases are shared with TRBD1. Germline CDR1 reads SGHTA; CDR2 reads FQGNSA. Unmatched junction bases numbered 7, after V lost 7 bases and J lost 3 bases. The length of the CDR3 is 15 residues. Here the CDR3 DNA reads TGTGCCAGCATCATAGGACAGGGGGCTCACTATGGCTACACCTTC. It encodes CASIIGQGAHYGYTF.

This clonotype has a handful of counts. The chain joins TRBV7-9 to TRBJ1-1, with D uncertain. The germline V and J ends were trimmed by 4 bases and 1 base, with 13 bases remaining between them. Germline CDR1 SEHNR, CDR2 FQNEAQ (reference sequence). CDR3 length equals 15 residues. CDR3 in amino acids: CASSSSIVGNTEAFF. In DNA, the CDR3 is TGTGCCAGCAGCTCTTCTATCGTGGGGAACACTGAAGCTTTCTTT.

This clonotype has only a few counts. This chain joins TRBV24-1 and TRBJ2-3, with 8 bases lining up with TRBD1. The trim removed 4 bases at V and 1 base at J, leaving 3 bases unmatched. Per germline, CDR1 KGHDR and CDR2 SFDVKD. The CDR3 has 15 residues. The CDR3 spells CATSDLGQGTDTQYF. As DNA, the CDR3 is TGTGCCACCAGTGACCTGGGACAGGGCACAGATACGCAGTATTTT.

This clonotype has more than one count but fewer than ten. V is TRBV11-3 and J is TRBJ2-2; TRBD1 aligns across 10 bases. V gave up 4 bases and J gave up 4 bases; unmatched junction bases: 3. Germline V gene data show CDR1 as SGHNT and CDR2 as YENEEA. The CDR3 length is 15 residues. As DNA, the CDR3 is TGTGCCAGCAGCTCGACAGGGGGCCTCACCGGGGAGCTGTTTTTT. Amino acid sequence: CASSSTGGLTGELFF.

The chain recombines TRBV28 with TRBJ2-1; 13 nucleotides line up with TRBD2. V was pared by 3 bases and J by 3 bases, with 2 bases of the junction left unmatched. This CDR3 comprises 16 residues. Germline V gene data show CDR1 as MDHEN and CDR2 as SYDVKM. CDR3 nucleotides: TGTGCCAGCAGTTTGGGACTAGCGGGACACTACAATGAGCAGTTCTTC. Translated, it gives CASSLGLAGHYNEQFF. The full variable domain, with the rest looked up from reference TRBV28 and TRBJ2-1, is DVKVTQSSRYLVKRTGEKVFLECVQDMDHENMFWYRQDPGLGLRLIYFSYDVKMKEKGDIPEGYSVSREKKERFSLILESASTNQTSMYLCASSLGLAGHYNEQFFGPGTRLTVL.